The TCR beta chain under discussion was sequenced for a study of T cell repertoires in ileal Crohn's disease. By its share, this clone is medium-sized. Time point given: inflamed ileum from the surgical specimen. Looked up from germline, CDR1 is SGHRS and CDR2 is YFSETQ. Trimming at V came to 0 bases and at J to 4 bases, leaving 7 bases not matched to a gene. The CDR3 has 16 residues. Sequenced by immunoSEQ multiplex PCR; TCRdb stores in-frame clones only, minus some. Of 7,400 or so clones detected, almost 85% appear once; the ten largest clones hold 9.5% to 11%. The sequenced material came from ileal tissue. The TCR originated in an adult with Crohn's disease. The chain joins TRBV5-1 to TRBJ2-5, with TRBD1 identical over 9 bases. CDR3 residues: CASSLGTDRGLETQYF. In DNA, the CDR3 is TGCGCCAGCAGCTTGGGTACGGACAGGGGATTAGAGACCCAGTACTTC.